These T cell receptor beta chains were read from a single sample in a study of cytomegalovirus exposure and HLA in healthy donors. Method: immunoSEQ multiplex PCR; TCRdb's copy keeps in-frame clones and lacks some. The sample has roughly 200,000 clones, approximately 90% seen once. The sample comprised PBMCs. Every receptor here comes from a woman younger than 35 in good health and CMV-seronegative. Each CDR3 is given with its conserved first and last residue. Each record gives: J gene, D gene, CDR3 length, V gene, clone size, CDR3 protein, CDR3 DNA. The D gene is left open where the match is weak. Rows may omit the clone size; those that give it use once, few, many or a size class.

TRBJ2-1	.	14	TRBV6-5	.	CASSPYPDFNEQFF	TGTGCCAGCAGTCCCTACCCTGACTTCAATGAGCAGTTCTTC
TRBJ2-3	TRBD2	17	TRBV9	.	CASSVGLAVRGTDTQYF	TGTGCCAGCAGCGTAGGGCTAGCGGTGCGGGGCACAGATACGCAGTATTTT
TRBJ2-1	.	16	TRBV6-4	.	CASSPRPGGSYNEQFF	TGTGCCAGCAGTCCTAGGCCCGGCGGCTCCTACAATGAGCAGTTCTTC
TRBJ1-1	TRBD1	15	TRBV28	.	CASRSPGQGLVSAFF	TGTGCCAGCAGATCTCCGGGACAGGGACTCGTGAGCGCTTTCTTT
TRBJ2-1	TRBD2	14	TRBV9	.	CASSVEGLADEQFF	TGTGCCAGCAGCGTAGAGGGACTAGCCGATGAGCAGTTCTTC
TRBJ2-7	.	14	TRBV15	.	CATSRDRWGPEQYF	TGTGCCACCAGCAGAGATCGTTGGGGGCCTGAGCAGTACTTC
TRBJ1-2	.	13	TRBV13	.	CASSLGGAYGYTF	TGTGCCAGCAGCTTGGGGGGGGCCTATGGCTACACCTTC
TRBJ1-1	.	13	TRBV7-2	.	CASSNGRDTEAFF	TGTGCCAGCAGCAACGGGAGAGACACTGAAGCTTTCTTT
TRBJ1-1	.	13	TRBV5-6	.	CASSLTGYTEAFF	TGTGCCAGCAGCCTCACAGGGTACACTGAAGCTTTCTTT
TRBJ1-5	.	12	TRBV2	.	CASSEVSQPQHF	TGTGCCAGCAGTGAAGTCAGTCAGCCCCAGCATTTT
TRBJ2-7	TRBD2	16	TRBV30	.	CAWSVLSGRARYEQYF	TGTGCCTGGAGTGTACTCAGCGGGAGGGCCCGCTACGAGCAGTACTTC
TRBJ1-2	.	12	TRBV5-1	.	CASNLSGGVYTF	TGCGCCAGCAACCTATCGGGAGGTGTCTACACCTTC
TRBJ1-5	.	14	TRBV19	.	CASSVPVSNQPQHF	TGTGCCAGTAGTGTACCAGTTAGCAATCAGCCCCAGCATTTT
TRBJ2-2	.	15	TRBV7-2	once	CASSLAGGNTGELFF	TGTGCCAGCAGCTTAGCGGGAGGGAACACCGGGGAGCTGTTTTTT
TRBJ2-1	.	17	TRBV5-1	.	CASSLSPMAVSYNEQFF	TGCGCCAGCAGCTTGTCGCCGATGGCGGTCTCCTACAATGAGCAGTTCTTC
TRBJ2-6	.	15	TRBV11-2	.	CASSPQGAGANVLTF	TGTGCCAGCAGCCCACAGGGTGCCGGGGCCAACGTCCTGACTTTC
TRBJ2-3	TRBD2	15	TRBV5-8	many	CASSALAGFADTQYF	TGTGCCAGCAGCGCACTAGCGGGGTTCGCAGATACGCAGTATTTT
TRBJ1-2	TRBD1	14	TRBV7-9	.	CASSLMGQGDGYTF	TGTGCCAGCAGCTTAATGGGACAGGGGGATGGCTACACCTTC
TRBJ1-4	TRBD1	17	TRBV7-2	.	CASSLNYRGSTNEKLFF	TGTGCCAGCAGCTTAAACTACAGGGGGTCAACTAATGAAAAACTGTTTTTT
TRBJ2-1	.	15	TRBV7-6	.	CASSVVGTSYNEQFF	TGTGCCAGCAGCGTGGTAGGGACTTCCTACAATGAGCAGTTCTTC
TRBJ2-5	TRBD2	15	TRBV2	.	CASSGPAGGLETQYF	TGTGCCAGCAGTGGGCCAGCGGGAGGGTTAGAGACCCAGTACTTC
TRBJ1-1	.	11	TRBV20-1	.	CSARSPSEAFF	TGCAGTGCTAGATCCCCCTCTGAAGCTTTCTTT
TRBJ1-2	.	18	TRBV27	.	CASSLIGGTGLVNYGYTF	TGTGCCAGCAGTTTAATTGGGGGTACAGGGCTGGTTAACTATGGCTACACCTTC
TRBJ2-1	.	16	TRBV7-9	.	CASSLIVLGPGSEQFF	TGTGCCAGCAGCTTAATCGTACTTGGTCCTGGTAGTGAGCAGTTCTTC
TRBJ2-7	.	14	TRBV7-9	.	CASSHRDMPYEQYF	TGTGCCAGCAGCCACCGGGACATGCCCTACGAGCAGTACTTC
TRBJ2-1	.	15	TRBV11-2	.	CASSLDSGSYNEQFF	TGTGCCAGCAGCTTAGATAGCGGCTCCTACAATGAGCAGTTCTTC
TRBJ2-3	TRBD2	17	TRBV5-1	.	CASSLQTTSGGADTQYF	TGCGCCAGCAGCTTACAAACGACTAGCGGGGGGGCAGATACGCAGTATTTT
TRBJ2-1	TRBD2	15	TRBV7-9	.	CASSHGTSGRDEQFF	TGTGCCAGCAGCCATGGGACTAGCGGGAGGGATGAGCAGTTCTTC
TRBJ2-7	.	11	TRBV19	.	CASSFRGEQYF	TGTGCCAGTAGTTTCAGGGGCGAGCAGTACTTC
TRBJ2-2	TRBD2	17	TRBV7-8	.	CASSQPTLAGGAGELFF	TGTGCCAGCAGCCAACCAACACTAGCGGGAGGCGCCGGGGAGCTGTTTTTT
TRBJ1-5	TRBD1	13	TRBV2	.	CASTSQGNQPQHF	TGTGCCAGCACTTCACAGGGGAATCAGCCCCAGCATTTT
TRBJ1-2	.	15	TRBV7-9	.	CASSSTGNYNYGYTF	TGTGCCAGCAGCTCTACAGGGAATTATAACTATGGCTACACCTTC
TRBJ2-7	.	12	TRBV30	once	CAGYRGTHEQYF	TGTGCCGGATATCGGGGAACCCACGAGCAGTACTTC